This T cell receptor (beta chain) is from a study of vaccination and CD4 T cells after COVID-19. Treatment denoted: roughly ten-day PBMC culture with coronavirus spike peptide pools or control peptides (ViraFEST assay). Cultured CD4+ T cell DNA was sequenced using the Oncomine TCR Beta short-read assay. MiXCR was run by TCRdb on the PCR reads, yielding one entry per CDR3 protein. The data contain fewer than 20,000 distinct CDR3 sequences, approximately 42% of them seen just once; the ten biggest clones take up around 6.6%. Points on this clonotype: What it binds is not known.

This CDR3 has 16 amino acids. CDR1 and CDR2 (germline): MNHEY, SVGAGI. V lost 0 bases to trimming and J lost 7 bases; unmatched junction nucleotides: 7. This clonotype originated in a human donor who had recovered from COVID-19. The sequenced sample was CD4+ T cells from blood, cultured in vitro, obtained before SARS-CoV-2 vaccination. The rearrangement joins TRBV6-5 to TRBJ2-1, with 9 nucleotides matching TRBD2. Here the CDR3 reads CASSYSGGGARNEQFF. The CDR3 nucleotides are TGTGCCAGCAGTTACTCCGGCGGGGGGGCTAGAAATGAGCAGTTCTTC.